This note documents a single T cell receptor beta chain sequence. The sample holds a few counts of this clonotype. No cognate antigen has been identified for it. No base qualities exist here, and no much larger clone lies one base off it. This entry comes from a study of T cells after yellow fever vaccination (dated by TCRdb to between 2019 and 2020). Regarding the study in general: The SMART-Seq v4 Ultra Low Input RNA kit was used to prepare libraries from fractions with low cell numbers. Bulk TCR alpha and beta repertoires were sequenced longitudinally to track T-cell clones before and after primary and booster YFV17D yellow fever vaccination. Two healthy male donors made up the cohort, one aged 18 to 30 years and the other aged 30 to 40 years. Blood was collected at multiple timepoints before and after primary and secondary immunization, and bulk PBMC replicates and cell subsets were isolated. What the research found in general, with its limitations: Only two donors were included in the study, so the extent to which the findings can be generalized is limited. Most clones expanded after primary vaccination (roughly 96% of CD4 and 88% of CD8) were re-detected after the booster, suggesting that broad memory maintenance occurred. A small fraction of clonotypes showed up in both the CD4 and CD8 compartments, probably as a result of convergent recombination. FACS-sorted repertoires could contain abundant contaminating clonotypes from the bulk population, so computational filtering was required. The secondary T-cell response was found to be weaker but faster than the primary response, with a peak reached on day 5 rather than on day 15.

The sample's treatment or condition label is to be understood as: live attenuated yellow fever vaccine strain. A standard Ficoll-Paque protocol was used to isolate PBMCs from peripheral blood. Dynabeads CD4 and CD8 positive selection kits were used to isolate CD4 and CD8 T-cell fractions. RNA was extracted with TriZol from bulk PBMCs, CD4 and CD8 fractions, and dextramer-positive and dextramer-negative fractions. Synthesis of TCR cDNA relied on 5'RACE template switching, a step that introduced a universal primer site along with unique molecular identifiers. Priming for cDNA synthesis came from both the TCR alpha and TCR beta constant segments. Libraries were amplified in two PCR steps, with sample barcodes and sequencing adapters added in the second step. Sequencing of libraries was done on Illumina HiSeq 2500 (2x100 bp) or NovaSeq (2x150 bp). The authors' analysis ran thus. MIGEC was used to demultiplex reads and collapse the reads into UMI consensus sequences, and MiXCR was used for V(D)J alignment. Using edgeR on replicate PBMC samples, clonotypes were called vaccine-responding if FDR was below 0.01 and the log2 fold change was above 5 up to day 15. Each bulk clonotype was labeled CD4 or CD8 based on which sequenced repertoire, CD4 or CD8, contained the clonotype at higher abundance. TCRdb trimmed public reads at Q25 via fastp, called clones via MiXCR and kept in-frame beta chains. Each entry merges the rows of one CDR3 protein and shows their most common DNA and genes. These V and J calls are TCRdb output, not the study's own analysis. The sample table records roughly 240,000 distinct CDR3 sequences; around 6.7% of these occur just once. Of the sample, approximately 1% falls within the top ten clones.

The germline V gene (reference sequence) specifies LNHNV as CDR1 and YYDKDF as CDR2. The CDR3 starts with the cysteine, ends with the phenylalanine, and has 15 residues. Of the read, only the CDR3 DNA is kept; its 45 bases are in frame from base 1. Trimming removed 2 bases from V and 8 bases from J; the gene matches leave 9 bases unexplained. The sequence was obtained from a man younger than 45 who received the YFV17D yellow fever vaccine. The input for sequencing was CD4+ T cells sorted from PBMCs, taken on the day of the yellow fever booster vaccination. Rearrangement joined TRBV15 to TRBJ2-1; 7 bases in between match TRBD2. The DNA reads as follows: TGTGCCACCAGCAGACACCTAGCGGAGAAGGATGAGCAGTTCTTC. Translated, this is CATSRHLAEKDEQFF.